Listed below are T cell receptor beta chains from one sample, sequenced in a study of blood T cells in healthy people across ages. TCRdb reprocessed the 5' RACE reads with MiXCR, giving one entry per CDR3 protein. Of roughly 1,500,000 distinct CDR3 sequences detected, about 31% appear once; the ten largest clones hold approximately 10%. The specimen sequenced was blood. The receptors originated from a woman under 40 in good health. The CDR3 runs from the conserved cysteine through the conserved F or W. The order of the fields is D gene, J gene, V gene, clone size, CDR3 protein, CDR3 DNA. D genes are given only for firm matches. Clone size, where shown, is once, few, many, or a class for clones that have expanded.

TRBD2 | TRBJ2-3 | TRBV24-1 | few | CATSGAGLAGADTQYF | TGTGCCACCAGTGGGGCAGGACTAGCGGGAGCAGATACGCAGTATTTT
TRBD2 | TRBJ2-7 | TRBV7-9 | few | CASSPLGRAYEQYF | TGTGCCAGCAGCCCTTTGGGGAGGGCCTACGAGCAGTACTTC
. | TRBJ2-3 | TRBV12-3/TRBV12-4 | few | CASSQGVDTQYF | TGTGCCAGCAGCCAAGGGGTGGATACGCAGTATTTT
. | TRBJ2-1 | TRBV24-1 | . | CATTYLDEQFF | TGTGCCACGACCTACTTGGATGAGCAGTTCTTC
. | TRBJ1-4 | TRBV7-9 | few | CASSPPGGEKLFF | TGTGCCAGCAGCCCACCTGGGGGTGAAAAACTGTTTTTT
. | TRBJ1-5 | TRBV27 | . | CASRASGQVYQPQHF | TGTGCCAGCCGAGCCTCGGGGCAGGTATATCAGCCCCAGCATTTT
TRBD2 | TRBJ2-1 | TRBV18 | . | CASSPAGGPDPRGFF | TGTGCCAGCTCACCAGCGGGGGGTCCCGATCCACGGGGGTTCTTC
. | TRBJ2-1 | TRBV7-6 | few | CASSLGPRNYNEQFF | TGTGCCAGCAGCTTAGGTCCAAGGAACTACAATGAGCAGTTCTTC
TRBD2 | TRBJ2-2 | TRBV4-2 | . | CASSQDPGGGAFGELFF | TGTGCCAGCAGCCAAGATCCGGGCGGGGGGGCTTTCGGGGAACTGTTTTTT
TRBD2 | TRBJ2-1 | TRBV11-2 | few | CASRPSGEYNEQFF | TGTGCCAGCAGGCCTAGCGGGGAGTACAATGAGCAGTTCTTC
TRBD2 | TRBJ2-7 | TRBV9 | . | CASSGVAGLTYEQYF | TGTGCCAGCAGCGGAGTAGCGGGGCTTACCTACGAGCAGTACTTC
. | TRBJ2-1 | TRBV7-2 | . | CASSAAGTAGNEQFF | TGTGCCAGCAGCGCTGCCGGGACTGCAGGAAATGAGCAGTTCTTC
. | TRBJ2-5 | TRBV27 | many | CASSLLGGEETQYF | TGTGCCAGCAGTTTACTAGGCGGTGAAGAGACCCAGTACTTC
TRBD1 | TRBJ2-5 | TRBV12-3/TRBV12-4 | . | CASRSNPGDRQETQYF | TGTGCCAGCAGATCCAACCCCGGGGACAGGCAAGAGACCCAGTACTTC
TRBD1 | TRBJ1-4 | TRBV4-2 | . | CASSQIQGANGKLFF | TGTGCCAGCAGCCAAATACAGGGGGCGAATGGAAAACTGTTTTTT
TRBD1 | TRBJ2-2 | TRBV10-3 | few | CAISVQGITGELFF | TGTGCCATCAGCGTACAGGGGATCACCGGGGAGCTGTTTTTT
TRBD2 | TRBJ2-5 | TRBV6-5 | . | CASSEGGGAPQTQYF | TGTGCCAGCAGTGAGGGCGGGGGGGCCCCGCAGACCCAGTACTTC
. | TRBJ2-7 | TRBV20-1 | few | CSARGLERVYEQYF | TGCAGTGCTAGGGGGTTGGAAAGAGTCTACGAGCAGTACTTC
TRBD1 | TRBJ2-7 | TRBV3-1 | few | CANSQGGASGSEQYF | TGTGCCAACAGCCAAGGGGGCGCCTCGGGGAGCGAGCAGTACTTC
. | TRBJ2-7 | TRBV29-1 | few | CSAGQSPYEQYF | TGCAGCGCAGGACAGAGCCCCTACGAGCAGTACTTC
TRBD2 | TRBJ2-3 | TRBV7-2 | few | CASSYGGTSGDTDTQYF | TGTGCCAGCAGCTACGGGGGGACTAGCGGGGACACAGATACGCAGTATTTT
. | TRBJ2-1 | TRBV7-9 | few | CASSLLRPSSYNEQFF | TGTGCCAGCAGCTTACTTCGCCCTAGCTCCTACAATGAGCAGTTCTTC
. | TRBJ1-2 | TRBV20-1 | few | CSAGAQIGDGYTF | TGCAGTGCTGGAGCCCAGATCGGAGATGGCTACACCTTC
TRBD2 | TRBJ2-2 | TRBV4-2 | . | CASSQEAGLITGERFF | TGTGCCAGCAGCCAAGAAGCGGGGCTCATCACCGGGGAGCGGTTTTTT
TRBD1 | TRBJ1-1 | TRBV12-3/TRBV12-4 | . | CASSADRGKAFF | TGTGCCAGCAGTGCTGACAGGGGGAAAGCTTTCTTT
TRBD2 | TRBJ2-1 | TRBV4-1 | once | CASSQVGTSGVDEQFF | TGCGCCAGCAGCCAAGTCGGGACTAGCGGGGTGGATGAGCAGTTCTTC
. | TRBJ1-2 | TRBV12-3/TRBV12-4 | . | CASRFARSYTF | TGTGCCAGCAGATTTGCCCGGAGCTACACCTTC